The count of the clone carrying this T cell receptor (beta chain) is one. Its antigen is still unknown. CDR1 and CDR2 from the germline V gene are MGHRA and YSYEKL. Trimming cost V 1 base and J 0 bases, with 10 bases left between them. This CDR3 contains 15 residues. Each donor provided at least one pre-ART PBMC sample and at least two post-ART PBMC samples. This entry comes from a study of long-term antiretroviral therapy in people with HIV. Study in general: The oldest specimens predate the 2015 immediate-ART recommendation by about a decade.

Survey-level immunoSEQ v3.0 assays were run. Some clones are missing from TCRdb's copy, which holds only in-frame ones; the method was immunoSEQ multiplex PCR. The table lists 40,000 to 60,000 clones, under 90% of them singletons, with around 3% in the top ten. Notes on the study in general: No data on ART adherence, viral resistance or therapy changes. Versus controls, repertoires in people with HIV had narrower CDR3 length ranges.

The specimen was unsorted PBMCs, collected 0.8 years after starting antiretroviral therapy. The chain employs TRBV4-1 and TRBJ2-7; D remains ambiguous. This sequence was found in a woman under 30 with HIV. CDR3 loop: CASSQVSGVSYEQYF. The CDR3 nucleotides read TGCGCCAGCAGCCAAGTGTCAGGTGTCTCCTACGAGCAGTACTTC.